The rows below give T cell receptor beta chains drawn from one sample of a study of immune characterization of retroperitoneal liposarcoma. Each CDR3 protein gets one entry after TCRdb re-called the PCR reads with MiXCR. Of approximately 9,300 distinct CDR3 sequences listed, about 25% are singletons. Specimen: blood. These receptors were collected from a male donor with retroperitoneal liposarcoma. Both conserved end residues are part of each CDR3. A D gene is named only where the DNA matches it firmly. Size tells how often a clone was seen (once, few, many) or the class of an expanded clone, and some rows leave it out.

d_call clone_size j_call v_call cdr3_nt cdr3_aa
- medium-sized TRBJ2-1 TRBV6-1 TGTGCCAGCAGTGGTCGGGCCCCAGCGTTCGATCCCAATGAGCAGTTCTTC CASSGRAPAFDPNEQFF
- many TRBJ2-3 TRBV6-6 TGTGCCAGCAGTTACGACAGGGATACGCAGTATTTT CASSYDRDTQYF
TRBD2 medium-sized TRBJ2-1 TRBV6-1 TGTGCCAGCAGTCCTCTAGCGGGGGAGTACAATGAGCAGTTCTTC CASSPLAGEYNEQFF
- few TRBJ2-1 TRBV7-6 TGTGCCAGCAGCTTTGAAAGGAGCTCCTACAATGAGCAGTTCTTC CASSFERSSYNEQFF
- few TRBJ2-3 TRBV6-1 TGTGCCAGCAGTGAAGTAGGAGATACGCAGTATTTT CASSEVGDTQYF
TRBD2 many TRBJ2-3 TRBV12-3/TRBV12-4 TGTGCCAGCAGTTTGGTAGTCCGGGGGGGATCCACAGATACGCAGTATTTT CASSLVVRGGSTDTQYF
- many TRBJ2-3 TRBV6-1 TGTGCCAGCACTTTCGGCGATACGCAGTATTTT CASTFGDTQYF
- - TRBJ2-5 TRBV18 TGTGCCAGCTCACCAGGGTCAGAGACCCAGTACTTC CASSPGSETQYF
- - TRBJ1-3 TRBV6-6 TGTGCCAGCAGTGGAGTGTTGGGGCTCTCTGGAAACACCATATATTTT CASSGVLGLSGNTIYF
- few TRBJ1-1 TRBV6-1 TGTGCCAGCAGTGAAGGCACCGGTAGAGGCACTGAAGCTTTCTTT CASSEGTGRGTEAFF
TRBD2 few TRBJ2-1 TRBV4-1 TGTGCCAGCAGCCGAGGACTAGCGGGGGGGCCGGCCCGCGATGAGCAGTTCTTC CASSRGLAGGPARDEQFF
TRBD2 - TRBJ2-1 TRBV27 TGTGCCAGCAGTTTATTTTTCGGGGGGAATGAGCAGTTCTTC CASSLFFGGNEQFF
TRBD1 - TRBJ1-4 TRBV7-6 TGTGCCAGCAGTTCCTCCGGGACAGGGGTTGAAAAACTGTTTTTT CASSSSGTGVEKLFF
- - TRBJ2-2 TRBV6-1 TGTGCCAGCAGACCAACTTGGGGGGGCGCCGGGGAGCTGTTTTTT CASRPTWGGAGELFF
- - TRBJ2-3 TRBV12-3/TRBV12-4 TGTGCCAGCAGTCAGGGGGGTGCAGATACGCAGTATTTT CASSQGGADTQYF
- medium-sized TRBJ2-1 TRBV6-1 TGTGCCAGCAGTGCGGACACAGGGTATAATGAGCAGTTCTTC CASSADTGYNEQFF
- - TRBJ2-7 TRBV6-1 TGTGCCAGCAGTGATAAGGCAGGTCCCTACGAGCAGTACTTC CASSDKAGPYEQYF
- - TRBJ2-3 TRBV6-1 TGTGCCAGCAGTTCTCAAGCAGGGGGGTTCACAGATACGCAGTATTTT CASSSQAGGFTDTQYF
TRBD2 - TRBJ2-7 TRBV6-1 TGTGCCAGCAGTGGTCCGGGACTAGAGTGGGGACTACCTTACAATGAGCAGTACTTC CASSGPGLEWGLPYNEQYF
TRBD2 many TRBJ2-5 TRBV11-2 TGTGCCAGCAGCCTATCCCGGGGAACGGGGGGGCAGGAGACCCAGTACTTC CASSLSRGTGGQETQYF
- - TRBJ2-2 TRBV4-1 TGCGCCAGCAGCCAAGAAACCACAATCGTATCCGGGGAGCTGTTTTTT CASSQETTIVSGELFF
- many TRBJ2-7 TRBV4-1 TGCGCCAGCAGCCAAGAGTATGGAGGAGCATCCTACAATGAGCAGTACTTC CASSQEYGGASYNEQYF
TRBD2 medium-sized TRBJ2-7 TRBV6-1 TGTGCCAGCAGTTCGAGGCGGGGGGGGGTTAATGAGCAGTACTTC CASSSRRGGVNEQYF
- many TRBJ2-1 TRBV24-1 TGTGCCACCAGTGACGGGACGGTCTACAATGAGCAGTTCTTC CATSDGTVYNEQFF
- - TRBJ2-5 TRBV6-6 TGTGCCAGCAGAGGGGGGGAGCAGTACTTC CASRGGEQYF
- few TRBJ2-5 TRBV6-4 TGTGCCAGCACTCCCCGATGGGGATCGGGCCAAGAGACCCAGTACTTC CASTPRWGSGQETQYF
- few TRBJ2-7 TRBV4-1 TGCGCCAGCAGCCAGGGCGGATCCTACGAGCAGTACTTC CASSQGGSYEQYF
TRBD2 few TRBJ2-3 TRBV6-2/TRBV6-3 TGTGCCAGCAGTTATCTAGCGGGGGAAACAGATACGCAGTATTTT CASSYLAGETDTQYF
- - TRBJ2-4 TRBV12-3/TRBV12-4 TGTGCCAGCAGTTCTGGGTCCTTTAGCATTCAGTACTTC CASSSGSFSIQYF
TRBD1 few TRBJ2-1 TRBV27 TGTGCCAGCAGTTTAACCGGGACAGGGTACAATGAGCAGTTCTTC CASSLTGTGYNEQFF
- few TRBJ2-1 TRBV6-6 TGTGCCAGCAGTTACCTTGCAGGGAACAATGAGCAGTTCTTC CASSYLAGNNEQFF
TRBD2 many TRBJ2-3 TRBV7-2 TGTGCCAGCAGCTGGCCTGAGAGCGGGGGATACACAGATACGCAGTATTTT CASSWPESGGYTDTQYF
TRBD2 many TRBJ2-3 TRBV10-3 TGTGCCATCAGTCAACCGGGACTAGCGGGGCGCACAGATACGCAGTATTTT CAISQPGLAGRTDTQYF
- few TRBJ1-5 TRBV6-1 TGTGCCAGCAGTGAAGCGCGCGGGAGCGGTCAGCCCCAGCATTTT CASSEARGSGQPQHF
- many TRBJ1-4 TRBV4-1 TGCGCCAGCAGCCACCTTAGCGAGGTCCCTATTGAAAAACTGTTTTTT CASSHLSEVPIEKLFF
- - TRBJ1-2 TRBV7-8 TGTGCCAGCAGCTTAGGGGGCGACTATGGCTACACCTTC CASSLGGDYGYTF
TRBD1 few TRBJ1-2 TRBV7-2 TGTGCCAGCAGCCGACAGGGGGCGGGAGGCTACACCTTC CASSRQGAGGYTF
- medium-sized TRBJ2-7 TRBV12-3/TRBV12-4 TGTGCCAGCAGCTCCCGGGAACCCGATAACAATGAGCAGTACTTC CASSSREPDNNEQYF
TRBD2 many TRBJ2-5 TRBV27 TGTGCCAGCAGACCACCGGGGCGGGGGTACCAAGAGACCCAGTACTTC CASRPPGRGYQETQYF
- - TRBJ1-3 TRBV10-3 TGTGCCATCAGGTCCACGACGGGCACCATATATTTT CAIRSTTGTIYF
- many TRBJ2-1 TRBV6-1 TGTGCCAGCAGTCCCCTAGGGGGGGCCGGGAATGAGCAGTTCTTC CASSPLGGAGNEQFF
- - TRBJ2-3 TRBV7-2 TGTGCCAGCAGCTCCCAGGGTAAAGGGGAAGATACGCAGTATTTT CASSSQGKGEDTQYF
- many TRBJ2-4 TRBV11-1 TGTGCCAGCAGCTTAGACTGGGGGGCCCACAATGAGCAGTACTTC CASSLDWGAHNEQYF
TRBD1 many TRBJ1-2 TRBV6-1 TGTGCCAGCAGTCAAGACAGGGGGCCCTATGGCTACACCTTC CASSQDRGPYGYTF
- many TRBJ2-7 TRBV4-1 TGCGCCAGCAGCTCCTGGGTGGGCTACGAGCAGTACTTC CASSSWVGYEQYF
- medium-sized TRBJ2-1 TRBV6-1 TGTGCCAGCAGTCTCAGCTCCTACAATGAGCAGTTCTTC CASSLSSYNEQFF
- - TRBJ2-5 TRBV12-3/TRBV12-4 TGTGCCAGCAGCGAGGTTGGCGAGACCCAGTACTTC CASSEVGETQYF
- - TRBJ2-3 TRBV11-2 TGTGCCAGCAGTTCTTTAGCGGATACGCAGTATTTT CASSSLADTQYF
TRBD2 - TRBJ2-1 TRBV5-1 TGCGCCAGCAGCTTATCAACAGGGACTAGAGATGAGCAGTTCTTC CASSLSTGTRDEQFF
- few TRBJ1-6 TRBV12-3/TRBV12-4 TGTGCCAGCAGTTTCGACAGGACTAGTGGTTCACCCCTCCACTTT CASSFDRTSGSPLHF
- few TRBJ2-3 TRBV6-5 TGTGCCAGCAGCCCCTGGGGGCGCGGTTCAGATACGCAGTATTTT CASSPWGRGSDTQYF
- many TRBJ1-2 TRBV6-1 TGTGCCAGCAGTGAAGGCAGGGTGGACTATGGCTACACCTTC CASSEGRVDYGYTF
- medium-sized TRBJ2-3 TRBV27 TGTGCCAGCAGTCAAGACAGTTACACAGATACGCAGTATTTT CASSQDSYTDTQYF
- - TRBJ2-1 TRBV4-2 TGTGCCAGCAGCCAAGATTTTGCAGGGACAACGGGAAGGAATGAGCAGTTCTTC CASSQDFAGTTGRNEQFF
TRBD1 few TRBJ2-5 TRBV5-1 TGCGCCAGCAGCTCCACCCGGACAGGGACGGGGGAGACCCAGTACTTC CASSSTRTGTGETQYF
- many TRBJ1-1 TRBV6-1 TGTGCCAGCAGTGAACTTATAGGGAACACTGAAGCTTTCTTT CASSELIGNTEAFF
- many TRBJ2-3 TRBV6-4 TGTGCCAGCAGTGGGGGAGCGGATAGCACAGATACGCAGTATTTT CASSGGADSTDTQYF
TRBD2 - TRBJ2-1 TRBV7-8 TGTGCCAGCAGCGTAGCGGGAGAGAGCAATGAGCAGTTCTTC CASSVAGESNEQFF
- - TRBJ2-6 TRBV6-1 TGTGCCAGCAGTGGGGGACTCCTGGCCTCTGGGGCCAACGTCCTGACTTTC CASSGGLLASGANVLTF